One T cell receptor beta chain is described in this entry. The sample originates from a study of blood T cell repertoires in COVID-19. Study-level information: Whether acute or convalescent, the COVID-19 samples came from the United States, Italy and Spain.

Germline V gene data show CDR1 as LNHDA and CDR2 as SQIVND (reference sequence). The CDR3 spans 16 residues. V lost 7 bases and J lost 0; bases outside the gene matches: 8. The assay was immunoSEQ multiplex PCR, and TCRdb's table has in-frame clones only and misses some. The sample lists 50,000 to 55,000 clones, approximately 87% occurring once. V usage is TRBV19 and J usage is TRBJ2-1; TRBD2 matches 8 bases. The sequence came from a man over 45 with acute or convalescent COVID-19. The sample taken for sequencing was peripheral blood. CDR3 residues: CASTRLATSSYNEQFF. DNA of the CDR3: TGTGCCAGTACCAGACTAGCGACGAGCTCCTACAATGAGCAGTTCTTC.